This T cell receptor beta chain is drawn from a study of cytomegalovirus exposure and HLA in healthy donors. Researchers ran the PCR with 60 Vbeta and 13 Jbeta primers. Sequencing used immunoSEQ multiplex PCR; TCRdb keeps in-frame clones, though not all of them. The sample records about 140,000 clones, 75% to 80% being singletons. The V gene's germline CDR1 is SGHDT and CDR2 YYEEEE. This CDR3 contains 15 residues. Losses at the gene ends were 4 bases for V and 3 bases for J; bases not matched to a gene: 7. For this clone: The antigen is undetermined.

Study findings and constraints: When a later analysis was performed, an Asian-associated ancestry cluster reportedly had fewer N-insertions than the 666-donor mean.

Sequencing used PBMCs. This receptor was obtained from a male donor in good health and CMV-seronegative. The chain links TRBV5-6 to TRBJ2-1, with 7 positions matching TRBD1. In nucleotides, the CDR3 is TGTGCCAGCAGCCGATGGACAGGAGACTACAATGAGCAGTTCTTC. Its translation: CASSRWTGDYNEQFF.